This T cell receptor (beta chain) emerged from a study of T cells expressing NK-cell markers. On the study more broadly: The authors derived TCR beta repertoires from sorted CD3+CD56+NKG2C+, CD3+CD56+NKG2C- and CD3+CD56-NKG2C+ T cells.

Whole-study results and caveats: Where a handful of donors were concerned, these clonotypes also led the CD3+CD56-NKG2C+ fraction.

A remark on this clonotype: Its antigen is not known.

There are 15 residues in the CDR3. The germline CDR1 and CDR2 sequences are LNHNV and YYDKDF (reference sequence). UMIs accompanied the 5'RACE template switching by which TCR beta cDNA was made. For each CDR3 protein, TCRdb gives one entry from its re-call of the 5' RACE reads, without DNA. Seen in this sample are 550,000 to 600,000 distinct CDR3 sequences; the ten most common clones hold around 4%. The chain uses TRBV15 and TRBJ2-7; TCRdb names TRBD1, which stays unverified in the absence of DNA. Sample: blood T cells: a sorted CD56 or NKG2C T cell subset, CD4+ or CD8+ T cells, or bulk PBMC T cells (not recorded which). The clonotype was recovered from a man aged 18 to 35 in good health. CDR3 sequence reads: CATSRPDRAIHEQYF.